Below are 13 T cell receptor beta chains sequenced from a single sample in a study of blood T cell repertoires in COVID-19. Here immunoSEQ multiplex PCR was the method, and the copy in TCRdb shows in-frame clones only, minus some. The sample has about 320,000 clones; approximately 85% are singletons. The specimen was peripheral blood. These receptors were taken from a human donor in a cohort sampled during active COVID-19.

V is TRBV2 and J is TRBJ1-6, with D unclear. Germline CDR1 SNHLY, CDR2 FYNNEI. Trimming removed 4 bases at V and 3 bases at J, with 10 bases between. The length of the CDR3 is 15 residues. The CDR3 region is CASSGKSGYNSPLHF. The CDR3 DNA reads as TGTGCCAGCAGTGGCAAGTCCGGCTATAATTCACCCCTCCACTTT.

The rearrangement uses TRBV7-8 and TRBJ1-1; weak D call: TRBD1 (6 bases). There are 13 residues in the CDR3. V was clipped by 4 bases and J by 3 bases, with 9 bases between them. Germline V gene lookup returns CDR1 SGHVS and CDR2 FQNEAQ. The CDR3 nucleotides are TGTGCCAGCAGCTCCAGGGGTTACACTGAAGCTTTCTTT. Translated: CASSSRGYTEAFF.

A note on this clone: One end of the junction fails to match germline, which may point to a read error. The rearrangement links TRBV20-1 to TRBJ2-7; D is undetermined. Germline assignment: CDR1 DFQATT and CDR2 SNEGSKA (reference sequence). The CDR3 is 11 amino acids. The CDR3 sequence is CSASSSHEQYF. The DNA for the CDR3 is TGCAGTGCTAGCTCCTCCCACGAGCAGTACTTC.

The rearrangement joins TRBV3-1 (or the pseudogene TRBV3-2) to TRBJ2-5, with 10 bases that match TRBD2. The CDR3 consists of 17 residues. Unmatched junction bases numbered 10, after V lost 4 bases and J lost 2 bases. Germline CDR1 reads LGHDT; CDR2 reads YNNKEL (reference sequence). The CDR3 nucleotides are TGTGCCAGCAGCCTTTTAGCCCCTAGCGGGGGACAAGAGACCCAGTACTTC. Encoded protein: CASSLLAPSGGQETQYF.

The chain has TRBV9 and TRBJ2-2; the D is unclear. Trimming took 3 bases from V and 10 from J, leaving 10 bases between them. The CDR3 covers 12 residues. CDR1 and CDR2 from the germline V gene are SGDLS and YYNGEE. The CDR3 DNA follows: TGTGCCAGCAGCGAGGAGAAAAAGGAGCTGTTTTTT. Residues: CASSEEKKELFF.

The chain has TRBV6-1 and TRBJ1-3; 8 bases are a match to TRBD1. The CDR3 runs to 15 residues. V lost 2 bases, J lost 5 bases, and 5 bases stayed unmatched. The germline CDR1 and CDR2 sequences are MNHNS and SASEGT. The CDR3 DNA follows: TGTGCCAGCAGTGAAAACAGGGGGTATAGAAACACCATATATTTT. Protein product: CASSENRGYRNTIYF.

The rearrangement joins TRBV7-8 to TRBJ1-5; the D is unclear. V gave up 2 bases and J gave up 2 bases, with 4 bases separating them. The germline gives CDR1 SGHVS, CDR2 FQNEAQ. This CDR3 has 13 amino acids. In DNA, the CDR3 is TGTGCCAGCAGCTTATCGGGCAATCAGCCCCAGCATTTT. This sequence encodes CASSLSGNQPQHF. The full variable domain, rest sourced from reference TRBV7-8 and TRBJ1-5, is GAGVSQSPRYKVAKRGQDVALRCDPISGHVSLFWYQQALGQGPEFLTYFQNEAQLDKSGLPSDRFFAERPEGSVSTLKIQRTQQEDSAVYLCASSLSGNQPQHFGDGTRLSIL.

The chain recombines TRBV27 with TRBJ2-6; the D gene is possibly TRBD1 (5 bases). Germline V gene lookup returns CDR1 MNHEY and CDR2 SMNVEV (reference sequence). This CDR3 has 15 amino acids. Trimming removed 3 bases at V and 0 bases at J, with 6 bases between. The CDR3 loop is CASSLTASGANVLTF. CDR3 DNA sequence: TGTGCCAGCAGTTTGACAGCCTCTGGGGCCAACGTCCTGACTTTC.

The V and J genes are TRBV7-2 and TRBJ2-7; 7 bases match TRBD1. Germline V lookup: CDR1 SGHTA, CDR2 FQGNSA. With 1 base clipped from V and 2 bases from J, the junction kept 5 bases outside the gene matches. There are 15 residues in the CDR3. The CDR3 sequence: CASSLEGGFTYEQYF. CDR3 DNA: TGTGCCAGCAGCTTAGAAGGGGGCTTCACCTACGAGCAGTACTTC.

The gene calls are TRBV7-9 and TRBJ2-1; 8 bases line up with TRBD1. This CDR3 contains 16 residues. The V gene's germline CDR1 is SEHNR and CDR2 FQNEAQ (reference sequence). Trimming took 1 base from V and 7 from J; bases not matched to a gene: 9. In nucleotides, the CDR3 is TGTGCCAGCAGCTTAGGTTCCGGGACAGGAAGGAATGAGCAGTTCTTC. Translated: CASSLGSGTGRNEQFF.

This clone was seen a handful of times. The chain is built from TRBV3-1 (or the pseudogene TRBV3-2) and TRBJ2-7; D ambiguous. The germline V gene encodes CDR1 LGHDT and CDR2 YNNKEL (reference sequence). This CDR3 comprises 12 residues. Trimming removed 2 bases from V and 4 bases from J, with 6 bases in between. The CDR3 bases are TGTGCCAGCAGCCAAATCGGGTACGAGCAGTACTTC. Translation gives CASSQIGYEQYF.

The table lists this clone with a few counts. This chain connects TRBV6-1 to TRBJ2-7; TRBD1 aligns across 7 bases. The CDR3 is made up of 14 amino acids. V lost 1 base and J lost 0; bases outside the gene matches: 0. Germline V CDR1 and CDR2: MNHNS, SASEGT. Written as DNA, the CDR3 is TGTGCCAGCAGTGAAGGGACAGGCTCCTACGAGCAGTACTTC. It specifies CASSEGTGSYEQYF.

The chain couples TRBV2 to TRBJ1-5, with unresolved D. The CDR3 extends over 14 amino acids. Germline-derived CDR1 and CDR2 are SNHLY and FYNNEI. V was shortened by 2 bases and J by 7 bases, with 12 bases between the two germline ends. The chain's CDR3 is CASSEWGERQPQHF. Here the CDR3 DNA reads TGTGCCAGCAGTGAATGGGGAGAGAGACAGCCCCAGCATTTT.